The 7 T cell receptor beta chains presented below share a single source sample, sequenced in a study of low-dose radiotherapy and immunotherapy resistance in tumors. PCR amplification of the TCRs was performed with Phusion for 15 to 25 PCR cycles, and it relied on a constant-region primer together with a V-primer adapter. TCRdb reprocessed the reads with MiXCR, giving one entry per CDR3 protein. The sample consists of roughly 48,000 distinct CDR3 sequences, around a third of them appearing once. As for time point: after trial treatment. Indicated treatment: LDRT plus nivolumab, ipilimumab, low-dose cyclophosphamide and aspirin (RACIN trial). The sequences come from PBMCs, collected after low-dose radiotherapy plus immunotherapy. The receptors stem from a male donor with rectosigmoid adenocarcinoma.

On this clonotype: One end of the junction does not line up with germline, which may come from a read error. The chain uses TRBV28 and TRBJ2-7; D is possibly TRBD2 (7 bases). Germline lookup yields CDR1 MDHEN and CDR2 SYDVKM. This CDR3 comprises 16 residues. The CDR3 is CAGSFFYREGRGEQYF. The CDR3 coding sequence is TGTGCCGGCAGTTTTTTTTACAGGGAGGGTCGAGGCGAGCAGTACTTC.

Comment on this clonotype: A read error likely explains this, since a far larger clone differs by one base. CDR3 DNA sequence: TGTGCCAGCAGCTTATGGGAGAGGGGGCAGTTCTTC. Amino acid sequence: CASSLWERGQFF. J is TRBJ2-5 and V is TRBV11-2, with D perhaps assigned TRBD1 or TRBD2 (5 bases each). The end of the DNA fits TRBJ2-1 better, so the J call may be wrong. The CDR3 is 12 residues long. Per germline, CDR1 SGHAT and CDR2 FQNNGV.

The rearrangement links TRBV12-3 or TRBV12-4 to TRBJ2-1, with TRBD2 matching 8 bases. V dropped 6 bases and J dropped 2; count of bases not matched to a gene: 6. CDR3 size: 15 residues. The CDR3 coding sequence is TGTGCCAGCAGCTTGGGCGGGAGGACCTACAATGAGCAGTTCTTC. As protein: CASSLGGRTYNEQFF.

This clonotype appeared once. The chain has TRBV30 and TRBJ1-5, with D uncertain. Germline V gene data show CDR1 as GTSNPN and CDR2 as SVGIG (reference sequence). This CDR3 comprises 13 residues. V dropped 0 bases and J dropped 6 bases, with 9 bases sitting between them. The CDR3 loop reads CAWSVQGSQPQHF. The CDR3, as DNA: TGTGCCTGGAGTGTACAAGGAAGTCAGCCCCAGCATTTT.

This clonotype was seen at least ten times. This chain links TRBV28 with TRBJ1-5, with D possibly matching TRBD1 (5 bases). Germline V gives CDR1 MDHEN, CDR2 SYDVKM. With 2 bases removed from V and 6 bases from J, the gap between germline ends came to 11 bases. CDR3 size: 14 residues. Written as DNA, the CDR3 is TGTGCCAGCAGTTTAACGTTGGGGACTCAGCCCCAGCATTTT. This gives the protein CASSLTLGTQPQHF.

The chain combines TRBV6-1 with TRBJ1-1; unclear D gene. This CDR3 contains 15 residues. CDR1 and CDR2 from the germline V gene are MNHNS and SASEGT. V gave up 5 bases and J gave up 3 bases, with 16 bases separating them. CDR3 region: CASSTTSGGHTEAFF. CDR3 DNA sequence: TGTGCCAGCAGTACGACCTCAGGCGGGCACACTGAAGCTTTCTTT.

This clonotype came up many times. V is TRBV2 and J is TRBJ2-6, with D possibly called TRBD1 or TRBD2 (5 bases each). Germline assignment: CDR1 SNHLY and CDR2 FYNNEI. V was trimmed by 6 bases and J by 4 bases, leaving 16 bases between them. CDR3 size: 16 residues. CDR3 nucleotides: TGTGCCAGCAGGGGGGTTGTAGTATCCGGGGCCAACGTCCTGACTTTC. Its translation is CASRGVVVSGANVLTF. Complete variable domain (other parts from reference TRBV2 and TRBJ2-6): EPEVTQTPSHQVTQMGQEVILRCVPISNHLYFYWYRQILGQKVEFLVSFYNNEISEKSEIFDDQFSVERPDGSNFTLKIRSTKLEDSAMYFCASRGVVVSGANVLTFGAGSRLTVL.